Presented here are 3 T cell receptor beta chains from one specimen sequenced in a study of T-cell memory formation after mild COVID-19. TCRdb analysed the 5' RACE reads with MiXCR anew, one entry per CDR3 protein. The sample contains 200,000 to 300,000 distinct CDR3 sequences, over 15% of which appear only once. The sequenced material came from PBMCs or a T cell subset sorted from them (not recorded which). All receptors come from an adult woman who had mild COVID-19 (a few samples of this study predate the infection). Cell type and time point are not known.

The table lists this clonotype with a few counts. This rearrangement joins TRBV5-1 to TRBJ2-1; TRBD1 is a possible D gene (6 bases). The germline V gene has CDR1 SGHRS and CDR2 YFSETQ. This CDR3 is 14 amino acids long. V dropped 6 bases and J dropped 6 bases, with 16 bases sitting between them. This chain's CDR3 is CASIPTPGANEQFF. The DNA of the CDR3 is TGCGCCAGCATACCTACCCCAGGGGCCAATGAGCAGTTCTTC.

The chain has TRBV5-1 and TRBJ2-3; 10 bases fit TRBD2. CDR1 and CDR2 from the germline V gene are SGHRS and YFSETQ. J gave up 5 bases and V 3 bases, and 6 bases lay outside the gene matches. CDR3 length: 15 residues. CDR3 region: CASSSTSGIKDTQYF. The CDR3 DNA reads as TGCGCCAGCAGCTCAACTAGCGGGATTAAAGATACGCAGTATTTT.

This clonotype was picked up one time. The rearrangement links TRBV11-3 to TRBJ1-1; maybe TRBD1 (6 bases). The CDR3 totals 15 residues. Germline assignment: CDR1 SGHNT and CDR2 YENEEA. The V gene lost 8 bases and the J gene lost 1 base, with 17 bases spanning the gap. This CDR3 is CASASEGDGNTEAFF. As DNA, the CDR3 is TGTGCCAGCGCCTCGGAGGGGGACGGGAACACTGAAGCTTTCTTT.